Each of the 17 T cell receptor beta chains below was sequenced from the same sample in a study of cytomegalovirus exposure and HLA in healthy donors. The study ran its PCR with 60 Vbeta and 13 Jbeta primers. Data came from immunoSEQ multiplex PCR; TCRdb stores just in-frame clones and leaves some out. The sample has over 85,000 clones, around 76% seen once. Source material: PBMCs. These receptors originate from a man younger than 45 in good health and CMV-seropositive.

This chain joins TRBV19 and TRBJ1-5; D not certain. Trimming removed 5 bases from V and 5 bases from J, with 16 bases in between. Looked up from germline, CDR1 is LNHDA and CDR2 is SQIVND (reference sequence). This CDR3 is built from 15 residues. Here the CDR3 DNA reads TGTGCCAGTAGTGCCGTCTATTTCATCGATCAGCCCCAGCATTTT. Encoded protein: CASSAVYFIDQPQHF. The entire variable domain, with the rest obtained from reference TRBV19 and TRBJ1-5, is as follows: DGGITQSPKYLFRKEGQNVTLSCEQNLNHDAMYWYRQDPGQGLRLIYYSQIVNDFQKGDIAEGYSVSREKKESFPLTVTSAQKNPTAFYLCASSAVYFIDQPQHFGDGTRLSIL.

This clone was found once. This chain links TRBV7-6 with TRBJ1-5, with 7 bases aligning to TRBD1. The CDR3 length is 18 residues. Germline V CDR1 and CDR2: SGHVS, FNYEAQ. The V segment lost 1 base and the J segment 6 bases; nucleotides outside the gene matches: 15. The CDR3 here is CASSLDAPQGSLGQPQHF. The CDR3 bases are TGTGCCAGCAGCTTAGACGCCCCACAGGGGTCCCTGGGTCAGCCCCAGCATTTT.

This clone was seen once. The chain links TRBV6-5 to TRBJ1-2; D not resolved. Between the trimmed V and J ends, which lost 2 bases and 4 bases, there was a span of 11 bases. Germline CDR1 reads MNHEY; CDR2 reads SVGAGI. CDR3 length: 14 amino acids. The CDR3 DNA is TGTGCCAGCAGTTACAAGGGAGCGGTCTATGGCTACACCTTC. Residues: CASSYKGAVYGYTF.

This clone was observed a handful of times. CDR3 bases: TGTGCCAGCAGCCCACTCCTCGGGACAGGGGGTTTAGGCTCACCCCTCCACTTT. It translates to CASSPLLGTGGLGSPLHF. The chain recombines TRBV11-2 with TRBJ1-6; 11 nucleotides line up with TRBD1. Per the germline V gene, CDR1 is SGHAT and CDR2 is FQNNGV. The CDR3 loop spans 18 amino acids. V lost 5 bases to trimming and J lost 10 bases; unmatched junction nucleotides: 16.

The CDR3 DNA sequence: TGTGCCAGCAGCCAAAAAGAATCCGGGGGACTCCAAGAGACCCAGTACTTC. Translating it yields CASSQKESGGLQETQYF. The chain uses TRBV4-2 and TRBJ2-5; maybe TRBD2 (6 bases). The CDR3 contains 17 residues. CDR1 is LGHNA and CDR2 is YNFKEQ in the germline V gene. V dropped 2 bases and J dropped 1 base, with 17 bases sitting between them.

The chain uses TRBV30 and TRBJ2-7; 7 bases match TRBD1. The CDR3 runs 13 residues. Per germline, CDR1 GTSNPN and CDR2 SVGIG (reference sequence). J was trimmed by 1 base and V by 5 bases; bases with no gene match: 5. The CDR3 sequence: CAWAPTGSYEQYF. DNA of the CDR3: TGTGCCTGGGCTCCGACAGGGTCCTACGAGCAGTACTTC.

The chain is built from TRBV18 and TRBJ1-1; unclear D gene. V lost 0 bases and J 1 base, leaving 9 bases between the germline ends. Germline-derived CDR1 and CDR2 are KGHSH and LQKENI. This CDR3 is 15 amino acids long. This CDR3 reads CASSPPGLENTEAFF. DNA of the CDR3: TGTGCCAGCTCACCACCCGGTTTAGAGAACACTGAAGCTTTCTTT. Full variable domain (outside the CDR3, taken from reference TRBV18 and TRBJ1-1): NAGVMQNPRHLVRRRGQEARLRCSPMKGHSHVYWYRQLPEEGLKFMVYLQKENIIDESGMPKERFSAEFPKEGPSILRIQQVVRGDSAAYFCASSPPGLENTEAFFGQGTRLTVV.

The chain links TRBV27 to TRBJ2-3; 8 bases agree with TRBD2. In germline, CDR1 is MNHEY, CDR2 SMNVEV (reference sequence). The V and J ends lost 7 bases and 4 bases, in that order; junction bases with no gene match: 19. This CDR3 has 18 residues. The CDR3 spells CASTLSAVAGRRADTQYF. CDR3 nucleotides: TGTGCCAGCACCCTCTCGGCGGTAGCGGGGAGACGTGCAGATACGCAGTATTTT.

This clone is a singleton in its sample. The rearrangement joins TRBV30 to TRBJ2-2; 12 bases line up with TRBD1. CDR3 length: 17 residues. V shed 3 bases, J shed 3 bases, and the junction held 8 bases outside the gene matches. The germline V gene has CDR1 GTSNPN and CDR2 SVGIG (reference sequence). The CDR3: CAWSSGTGGVDTGELFF. CDR3 DNA: TGTGCCTGGAGCAGTGGGACAGGGGGCGTCGACACCGGGGAGCTGTTTTTT. Together with reference TRBV30 and TRBJ2-2, the CDR3 gives the full variable domain: SQTIHQWPATLVQPVGSPLSLECTVEGTSNPNLYWYRQAAGRGLQLLFYSVGIGQISSEVPQNLSASRPQDRQFILSSKKLLLSDSGFYLCAWSSGTGGVDTGELFFGEGSRLTVL.

J is TRBJ2-7 and V is TRBV6-1; D unresolved. Germline V lookup: CDR1 MNHNS, CDR2 SASEGT. CDR3 size: 13 residues. The germline V and J ends were trimmed by 7 bases and 5 bases, with 15 bases remaining between them. CDR3 in amino acids: CASTGSGRHEQYF. The DNA of the CDR3 is TGTGCCAGCACCGGCTCAGGTAGGCACGAGCAGTACTTC.

The chain recombines TRBV6-5 with TRBJ2-3, with D possibly matching TRBD1 (6 bases). Trimming shortened V by 0 bases and J by 2 bases, and 12 bases separated the two germline ends. The CDR3 loop spans 16 amino acids. Germline-derived CDR1 and CDR2 are MNHEY and SVGAGI. The CDR3 DNA is TGTGCCAGCAGTTACTCGTGGACAGTCTACACAGATACGCAGTATTTT. It yields the protein CASSYSWTVYTDTQYF.

V and J are TRBV7-6 and TRBJ2-5; 8 nucleotides match TRBD1. The germline V gene has CDR1 SGHVS and CDR2 FNYEAQ. This CDR3 has 13 residues. V lost 5 bases and J lost 2; bases outside the gene matches: 1. Here the CDR3 reads CASSRDRQETQYF. The CDR3 nucleotides read TGTGCCAGCAGCCGGGACAGGCAAGAGACCCAGTACTTC.

This clone was recorded a few times. The J gene is TRBJ2-3, the V gene TRBV19, with 8 bases that match TRBD1. The trim removed 3 bases at V and 6 bases at J, leaving 8 bases unmatched. Germline-derived CDR1 and CDR2 are LNHDA and SQIVND (reference sequence). The CDR3 spans 15 residues. CDR3 amino acids: CASSILAGGGDTQYF. The CDR3 DNA reads TGTGCCAGTAGTATTCTGGCAGGGGGCGGTGATACGCAGTATTTT.

This clone was seen just once. J is TRBJ2-5 and V is TRBV2; D is ambiguous. The germline V and J ends were trimmed by 1 base and 5 bases, with 8 bases remaining between them. CDR3 size: 13 residues. In germline, CDR1 is SNHLY, CDR2 FYNNEI. CDR3 sequence (DNA): TGTGCCAGCAGTGAAGGGCCGCGGGAGACCCAGTACTTC. It codes for CASSEGPRETQYF.

The chain carries TRBV4-1 and TRBJ2-5; TRBD2 agrees at 9 bases. The CDR3 contains 15 residues. J lost 4 bases, V lost 5 bases, and 8 bases had no gene match. The germline CDR1 and CDR2 sequences are MGHRA and YSYEKL. The DNA for the CDR3 is TGCGCCAGCAGCTTTGTGTTAGCGGGGGTAGAGACCCAGTACTTC. It yields the protein CASSFVLAGVETQYF.

This clone was recorded once. The chain uses TRBV27 and TRBJ2-7, with 10 bases that match TRBD2. The CDR3 is made up of 15 amino acids. The V gene's germline CDR1 is MNHEY and CDR2 SMNVEV (reference sequence). The V gene end was trimmed by 2 bases and the J gene end by 4 bases; junction bases not matched to a gene: 5. The CDR3 protein is CASSLGAGGWYEQYF. The CDR3 DNA reads as TGTGCCAGCAGTTTAGGAGCGGGGGGGTGGTACGAGCAGTACTTC.

The chain has TRBV4-1 and TRBJ2-1; 10 bases agree with TRBD1. CDR3 length equals 16 residues. Germline values: CDR1 MGHRA, CDR2 YSYEKL. V dropped 4 bases and J dropped 8; count of bases not matched to a gene: 11. Here the CDR3 DNA reads TGCGCCAGCAGCCCTCCCGGGACAGGGGATATCTATGAGCAGTTCTTC. Translation gives CASSPPGTGDIYEQFF.